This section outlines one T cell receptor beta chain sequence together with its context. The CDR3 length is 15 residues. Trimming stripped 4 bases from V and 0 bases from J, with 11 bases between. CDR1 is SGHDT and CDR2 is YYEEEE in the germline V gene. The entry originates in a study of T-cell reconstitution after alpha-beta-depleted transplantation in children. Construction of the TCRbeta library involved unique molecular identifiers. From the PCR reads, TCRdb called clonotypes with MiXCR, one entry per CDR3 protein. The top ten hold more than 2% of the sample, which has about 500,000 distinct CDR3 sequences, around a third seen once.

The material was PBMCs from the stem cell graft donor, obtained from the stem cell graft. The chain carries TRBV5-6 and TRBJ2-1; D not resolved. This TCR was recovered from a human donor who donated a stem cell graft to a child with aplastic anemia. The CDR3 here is CASSVDSGSYNEQFF. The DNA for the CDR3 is TGTGCCAGCAGCGTAGACTCGGGCTCCTACAATGAGCAGTTCTTC.